The T cell receptor (beta chain) under discussion was sequenced for a study of T cells in Graves' hyperthyroidism and ophthalmopathy. Germline values: CDR1 MGHRA, CDR2 YSYEKL. The CDR3 covers 16 residues. After removal of 0 bases from V and 4 bases from J, the junction contained 5 bases not matched to a gene. TCR beta CDR3 sequences were amplified from RNA transcripts. Initially, a first-round RT-PCR of the TCR CDR3 employed the HTBI primer set. Using its own MiXCR run on the multiplex PCR reads, TCRdb lists one record per CDR3 protein. The data hold approximately 740,000 distinct CDR3 sequences, with 12% to 15% observed a single time.

The gene calls are TRBV4-1 and TRBJ2-1; 8 positions match TRBD2. Sequenced material: blood. The clonotype originates from a woman aged 18-29 years with Graves' hyperthyroidism. The CDR3: CASSQDLREGYNEQFF. The CDR3 DNA sequence: TGCGCCAGCAGCCAAGATCTACGGGAGGGGTACAATGAGCAGTTCTTC.